In this sample, the clone carrying this T cell receptor (beta chain) turned up a few times. The CDR3 regions of TCR beta were amplified from RNA transcripts. Primed by the HTBI set, a first-round RT-PCR was run on the TCR CDR3. TCRdb recomputed calls from the multiplex PCR reads with MiXCR, one row per CDR3 protein. The data hold more than 500,000 distinct CDR3 sequences, with roughly 15% observed a single time. V was cut by 2 bases and J by 1 base, with 5 bases left in between. The CDR3 is made up of 12 amino acids. The germline V gene has CDR1 GTSNPN and CDR2 SVGIG (reference sequence). The data were taken from a study of T cells in Graves' hyperthyroidism and ophthalmopathy.

Sequencing was carried out using blood. The chain carries TRBV30 and TRBJ1-1; D remains ambiguous. The receptor was isolated from a middle-aged woman with Graves' ophthalmopathy. The CDR3 region is CAWSNGNTEAFF. The CDR3 DNA is TGTGCCTGGAGTAATGGGAACACTGAAGCTTTCTTT.